Listed below are T cell receptor beta chains from one sample, sequenced in a study of technical replicates of blood from several donors. Only in-frame clones appear in the TCRdb table, and some are missing; sequencing was by immunoSEQ multiplex PCR. The profile shows about 66,000 clones, roughly 90% of them singletons. Sequencing used PBMCs. The receptors derive from a human donor in good health. Some clones in this sample may be carry-over from other donors' samples. The conserved cysteine and the conserved F or W are not part of the CDR3 here.

CDR3 protein,CDR3 length,V gene
ASRNTGSREQF,11,TRBV14
ASSFLNQPQH,10,TRBV5-6
ASSQGSGLQSYEQY,14,TRBV4-3
ASSIGGKQDYGYT,13,TRBV19
ASSTRTSGFSYNEQF,15,TRBV7-2
ASSENAGLNQETQY,14,TRBV5-4
AWSKDRESGNTIY,13,TRBV30
ASSLEEGTGPQH,12,TRBV7-2
AISEGGGTY,9,TRBV10-3
ASTHRDRDNSPLH,13,TRBV6-6
ASSLGTGPYEQY,12,TRBV7-9
ASSFRISRVGEAF,13,TRBV5-6
ASSLVRDRGAGELF,14,TRBV5-6
ASSLGVNQPQH,11,TRBV7-9
AWTSDSMNTEAF,12,TRBV30
ASSQELKTVNTGELF,15,TRBV4-2
ASSVEWTWDTEAF,13,TRBV9
AISVNTGELF,10,TRBV10-3
ASTPAGLNSYNEQF,14,TRBV2
ASSIPGTGVQPQH,13,TRBV19
ASSRGQRTERNTEAF,15,TRBV4-1
ASSDREDNEQF,11,TRBV2
ASSLLAGGANEKLF,14,TRBV5-4
ASRLAGGPPDTQY,13,TRBV7-3
ASSSRLAGAEDTQY,14,TRBV7-9
ASSEVRGGANYGYT,14,TRBV2
ASSPGDRMNTEAF,13,TRBV11-2
ASSLWGGPGHLNNEQF,16,TRBV5-8
ASSDPGQGTDTQY,13,TRBV6-1
ASSDRQGETQY,11,TRBV25-1
AWGRTYEQY,9,TRBV28
ASRIGLAGHEQY,12,TRBV28
ATSRVDRKETQY,12,TRBV15
ASSDRGRTNEKLF,13,TRBV6-4
ASSFRDRSYEQY,12,TRBV6-9